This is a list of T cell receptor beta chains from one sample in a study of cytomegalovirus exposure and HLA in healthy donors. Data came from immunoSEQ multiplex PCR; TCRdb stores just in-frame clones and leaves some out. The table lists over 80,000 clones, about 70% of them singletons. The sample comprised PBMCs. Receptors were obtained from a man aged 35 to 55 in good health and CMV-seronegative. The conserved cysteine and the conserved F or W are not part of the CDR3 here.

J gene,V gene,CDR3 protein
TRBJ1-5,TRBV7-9,ASSSTGTGGLLSNQPQH
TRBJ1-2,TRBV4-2,ASSRPGQTSKVYGYT
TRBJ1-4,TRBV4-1,ASSQIQPLDRGRREKLF
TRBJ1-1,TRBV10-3,AVQEPNTEAF
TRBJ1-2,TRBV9,ASSVRGGGYGYT
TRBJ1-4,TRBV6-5,ARGGQGEKLF
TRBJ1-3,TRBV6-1,ASSLDSTPNTIY
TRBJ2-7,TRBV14,ASSPSAIPSYEQY
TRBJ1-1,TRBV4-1,ASSQWLKQVGTEAF
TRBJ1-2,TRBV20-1,SASLVYGYT
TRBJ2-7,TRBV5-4,ASRQDTYYEQY
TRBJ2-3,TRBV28,ASSLGAWDTQY
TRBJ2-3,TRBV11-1,ASSLRLAGASTDTQY
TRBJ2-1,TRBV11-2,ASSLQVGDEQF
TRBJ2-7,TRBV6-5,ASSYRTGTGGYEQY
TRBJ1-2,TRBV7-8,ASSLAGTANYGYT
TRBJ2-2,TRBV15,ATSREQGATGELF
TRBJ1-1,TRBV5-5,ASSRGTGGNTEAF
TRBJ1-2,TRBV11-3,ASSDDTRDGYT
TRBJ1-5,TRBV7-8,ASSLARVRGARQPQH
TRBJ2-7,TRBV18,ASSPPSQSEQY
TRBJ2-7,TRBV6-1,ASSEGLAESYEQY
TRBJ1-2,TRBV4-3,ASSQLVGNYGYT
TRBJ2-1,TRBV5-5,ASSQYANNEQF
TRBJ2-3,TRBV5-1,ASSLAGGTDTQY
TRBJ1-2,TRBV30,AWSAGTGYGYT
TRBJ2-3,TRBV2,AIAGDTDTQY
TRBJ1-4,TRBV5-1,ASSWGGSGEKLF
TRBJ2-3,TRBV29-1,SVQGSGGFDTQY
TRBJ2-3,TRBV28,ASSPSGGRRDTQY
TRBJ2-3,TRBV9,ASKTRLSTDTQY
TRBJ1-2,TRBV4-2,ASSQDGGGGDGYT
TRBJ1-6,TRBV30,ARTQGNNSPLH
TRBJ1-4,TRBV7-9,ASSLRSGESEKLF
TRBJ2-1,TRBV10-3,AISDLPRGSSYNEQF